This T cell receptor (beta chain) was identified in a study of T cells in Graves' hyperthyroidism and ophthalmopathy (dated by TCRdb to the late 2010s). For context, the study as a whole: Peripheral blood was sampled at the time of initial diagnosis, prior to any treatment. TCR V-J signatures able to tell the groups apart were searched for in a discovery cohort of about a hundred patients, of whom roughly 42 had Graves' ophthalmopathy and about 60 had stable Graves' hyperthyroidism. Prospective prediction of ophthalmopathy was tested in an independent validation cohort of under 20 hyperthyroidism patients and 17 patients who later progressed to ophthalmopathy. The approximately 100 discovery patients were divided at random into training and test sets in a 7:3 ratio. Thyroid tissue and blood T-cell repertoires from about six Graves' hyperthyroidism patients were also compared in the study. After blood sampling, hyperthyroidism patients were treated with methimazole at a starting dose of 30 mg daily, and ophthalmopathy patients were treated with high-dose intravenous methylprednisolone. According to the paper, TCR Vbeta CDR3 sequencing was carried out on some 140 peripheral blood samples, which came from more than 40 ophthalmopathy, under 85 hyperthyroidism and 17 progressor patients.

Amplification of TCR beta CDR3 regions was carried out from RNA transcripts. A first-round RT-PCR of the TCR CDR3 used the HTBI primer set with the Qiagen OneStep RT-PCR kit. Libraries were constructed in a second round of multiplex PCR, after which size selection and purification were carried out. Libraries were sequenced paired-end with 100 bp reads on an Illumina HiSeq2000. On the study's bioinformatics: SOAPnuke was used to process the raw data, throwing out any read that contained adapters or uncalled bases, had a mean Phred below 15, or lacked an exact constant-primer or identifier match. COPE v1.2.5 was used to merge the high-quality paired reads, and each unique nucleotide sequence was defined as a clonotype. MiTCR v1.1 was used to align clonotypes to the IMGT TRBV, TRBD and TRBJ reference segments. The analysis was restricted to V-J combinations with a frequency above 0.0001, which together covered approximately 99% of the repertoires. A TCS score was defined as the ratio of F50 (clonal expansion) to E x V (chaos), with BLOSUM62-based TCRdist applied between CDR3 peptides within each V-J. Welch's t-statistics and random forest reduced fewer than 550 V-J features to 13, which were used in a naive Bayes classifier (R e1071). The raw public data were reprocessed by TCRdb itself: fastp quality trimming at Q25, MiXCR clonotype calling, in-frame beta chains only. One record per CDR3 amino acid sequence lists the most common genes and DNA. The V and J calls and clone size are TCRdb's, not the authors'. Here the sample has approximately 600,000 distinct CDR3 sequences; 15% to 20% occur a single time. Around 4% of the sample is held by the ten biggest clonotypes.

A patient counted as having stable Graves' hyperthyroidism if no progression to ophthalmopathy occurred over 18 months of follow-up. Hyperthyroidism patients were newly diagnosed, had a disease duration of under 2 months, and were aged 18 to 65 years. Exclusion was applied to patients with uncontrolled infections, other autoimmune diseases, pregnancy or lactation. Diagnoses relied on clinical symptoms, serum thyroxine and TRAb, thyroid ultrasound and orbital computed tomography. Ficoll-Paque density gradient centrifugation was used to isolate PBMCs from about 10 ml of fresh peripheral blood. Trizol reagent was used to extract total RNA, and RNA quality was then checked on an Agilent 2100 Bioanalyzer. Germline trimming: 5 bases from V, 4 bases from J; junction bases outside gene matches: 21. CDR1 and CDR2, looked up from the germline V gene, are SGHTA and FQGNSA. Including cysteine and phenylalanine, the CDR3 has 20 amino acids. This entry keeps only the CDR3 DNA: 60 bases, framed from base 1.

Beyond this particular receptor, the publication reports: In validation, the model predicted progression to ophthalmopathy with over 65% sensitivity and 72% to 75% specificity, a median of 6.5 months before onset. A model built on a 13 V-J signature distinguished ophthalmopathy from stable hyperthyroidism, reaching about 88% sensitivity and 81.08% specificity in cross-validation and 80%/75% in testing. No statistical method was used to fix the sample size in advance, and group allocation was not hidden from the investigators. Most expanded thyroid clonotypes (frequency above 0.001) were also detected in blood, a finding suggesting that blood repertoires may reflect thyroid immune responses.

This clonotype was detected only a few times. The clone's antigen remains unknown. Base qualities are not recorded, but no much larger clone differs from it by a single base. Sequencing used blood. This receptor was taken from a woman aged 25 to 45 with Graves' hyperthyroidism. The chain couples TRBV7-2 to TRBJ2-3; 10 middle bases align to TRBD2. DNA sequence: TGTGCCAGCAGCGCTTACCCAAGGACTTCCCTAGCGGGAGAATCAGATACGCAGTATTTT. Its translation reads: CASSAYPRTSLAGESDTQYF.